This T cell receptor beta chain was recorded in a study of cytomegalovirus exposure and HLA in healthy donors. PCR primers comprised 60 Vbeta and 13 Jbeta primers. TCRdb keeps only in-frame clones here, not all; method: immunoSEQ multiplex PCR. The data contain 100,000 to 150,000 clones, around 80% of them singletons. Comment on this clone: The antigen is not known.

Study-level results: Later on, an analysis showed TCR association rates differing by HLA locus, with DRB1 the most and HLA-C the fewest.

V was trimmed by 10 bases and J by 5 bases, leaving 17 bases between them. In germline, CDR1 is SEHNR, CDR2 FQNEAQ (reference sequence). CDR3 length: 13 residues. The sequence derives from a female donor in good health and CMV-seronegative. Input material: PBMCs. The chain joins TRBV7-9 to TRBJ2-5; TRBD1 might be the D (6 bases). CDR3: CANQIFQGETQYF. CDR3 DNA sequence: TGTGCCAACCAGATTTTTCAGGGGGAGACCCAGTACTTC.